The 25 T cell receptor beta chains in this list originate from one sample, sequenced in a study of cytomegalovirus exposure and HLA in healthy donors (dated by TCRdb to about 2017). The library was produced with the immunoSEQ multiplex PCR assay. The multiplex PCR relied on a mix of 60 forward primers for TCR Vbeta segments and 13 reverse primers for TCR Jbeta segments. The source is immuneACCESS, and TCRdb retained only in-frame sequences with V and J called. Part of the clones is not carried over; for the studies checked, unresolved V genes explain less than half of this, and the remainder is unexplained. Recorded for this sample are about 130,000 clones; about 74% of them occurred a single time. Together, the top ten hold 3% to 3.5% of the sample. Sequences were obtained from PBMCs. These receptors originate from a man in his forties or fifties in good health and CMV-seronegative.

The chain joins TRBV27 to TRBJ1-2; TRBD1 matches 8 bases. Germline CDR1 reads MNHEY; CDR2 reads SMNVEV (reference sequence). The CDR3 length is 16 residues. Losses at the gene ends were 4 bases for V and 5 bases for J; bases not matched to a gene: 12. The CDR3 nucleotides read TGTGCCAGCAGTTCACACCGGACAGGGTTGAGATATGGCTACACCTTC. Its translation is CASSSHRTGLRYGYTF.

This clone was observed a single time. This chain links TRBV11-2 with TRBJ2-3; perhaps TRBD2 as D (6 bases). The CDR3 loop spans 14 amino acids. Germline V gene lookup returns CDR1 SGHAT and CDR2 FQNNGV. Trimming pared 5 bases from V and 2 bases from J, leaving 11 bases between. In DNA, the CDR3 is TGTGCCAGCAGCGGACTAAGGGACACAGATACGCAGTATTTT. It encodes CASSGLRDTDTQYF. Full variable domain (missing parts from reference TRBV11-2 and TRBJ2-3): EAGVAQSPRYKIIEKRQSVAFWCNPISGHATLYWYQQILGQGPKLLIQFQNNGVVDDSQLPKDRFSAERLKGVDSTLKIQPAKLEDSAVYLCASSGLRDTDTQYFGPGTRLTVL.

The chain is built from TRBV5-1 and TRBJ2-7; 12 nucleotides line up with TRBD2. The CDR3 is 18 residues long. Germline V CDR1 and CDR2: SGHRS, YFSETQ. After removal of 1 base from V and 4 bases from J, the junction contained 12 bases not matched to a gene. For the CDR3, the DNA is TGCGCCAGCAGCTTGTCCCGACTAGCGGGAGTAGGAGGGTACGAGCAGTACTTC. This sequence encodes CASSLSRLAGVGGYEQYF.

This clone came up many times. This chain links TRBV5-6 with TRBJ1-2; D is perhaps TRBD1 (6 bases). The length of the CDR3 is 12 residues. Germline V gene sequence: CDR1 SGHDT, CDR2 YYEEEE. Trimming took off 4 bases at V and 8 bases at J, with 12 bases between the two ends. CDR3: CASSPGQSGYTF. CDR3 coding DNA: TGTGCCAGCAGCCCCGGACAGAGCGGCTACACCTTC.

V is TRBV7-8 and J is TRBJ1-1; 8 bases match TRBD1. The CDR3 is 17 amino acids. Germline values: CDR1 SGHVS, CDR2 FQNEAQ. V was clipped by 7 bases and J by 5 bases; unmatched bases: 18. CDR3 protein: CASTLTWQGADDTEAFF. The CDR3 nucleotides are TGTGCCAGCACCCTAACGTGGCAGGGGGCCGATGATACTGAAGCTTTCTTT. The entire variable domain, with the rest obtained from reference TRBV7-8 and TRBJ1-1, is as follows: GAGVSQSPRYKVAKRGQDVALRCDPISGHVSLFWYQQALGQGPEFLTYFQNEAQLDKSGLPSDRFFAERPEGSVSTLKIQRTQQEDSAVYLCASTLTWQGADDTEAFFGQGTRLTVV.

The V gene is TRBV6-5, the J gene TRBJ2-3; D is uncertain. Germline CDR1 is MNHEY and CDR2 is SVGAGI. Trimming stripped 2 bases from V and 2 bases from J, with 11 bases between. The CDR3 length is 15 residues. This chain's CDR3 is CASSYGWALTDTQYF. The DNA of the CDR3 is TGTGCCAGCAGTTACGGGTGGGCCCTCACAGATACGCAGTATTTT.

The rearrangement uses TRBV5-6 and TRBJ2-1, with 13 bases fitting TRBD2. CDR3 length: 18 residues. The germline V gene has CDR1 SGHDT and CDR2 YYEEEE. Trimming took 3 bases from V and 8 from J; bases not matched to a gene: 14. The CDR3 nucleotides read TGTGCCAGCAGCTCCCGTGAGACTAGCGGGGGGCGGGGGGATGAGCAGTTCTTC. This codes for CASSSRETSGGRGDEQFF.

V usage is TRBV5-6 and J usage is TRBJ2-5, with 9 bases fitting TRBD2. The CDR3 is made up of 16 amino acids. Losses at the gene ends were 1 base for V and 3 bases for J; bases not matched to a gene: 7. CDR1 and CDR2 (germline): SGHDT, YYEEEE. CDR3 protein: CASSLRLAVWEETQYF. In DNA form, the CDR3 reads TGTGCCAGCAGCTTGAGACTAGCGGTTTGGGAAGAGACCCAGTACTTC.

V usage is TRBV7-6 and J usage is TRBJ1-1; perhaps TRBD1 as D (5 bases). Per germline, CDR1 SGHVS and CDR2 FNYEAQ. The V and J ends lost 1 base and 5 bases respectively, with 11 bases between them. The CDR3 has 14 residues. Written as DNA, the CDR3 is TGTGCCAGCAGCTTAGAGGCAGCAGGGACTGAAGCTTTCTTT. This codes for CASSLEAAGTEAFF.

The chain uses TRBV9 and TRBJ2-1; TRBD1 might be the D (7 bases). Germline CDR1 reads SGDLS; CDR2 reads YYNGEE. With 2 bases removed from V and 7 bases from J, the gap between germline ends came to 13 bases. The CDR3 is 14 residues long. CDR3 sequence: CASSVGGGVNEQFF. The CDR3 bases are TGTGCCAGCAGCGTCGGAGGGGGCGTGAATGAGCAGTTCTTC.

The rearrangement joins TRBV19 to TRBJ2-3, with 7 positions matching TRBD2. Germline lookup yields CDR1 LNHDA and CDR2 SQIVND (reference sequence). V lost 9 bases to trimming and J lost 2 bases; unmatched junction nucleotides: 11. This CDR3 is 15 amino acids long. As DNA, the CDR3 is TGTGCCAGCAAAGTTGGGAGCGGGGCCACAGATACGCAGTATTTT. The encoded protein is CASKVGSGATDTQYF.

The CDR3 DNA sequence: TGCGCCAGCAGGGCCGGGACTTACTCCTACGAGCAGTACTTC. This gives the protein CASRAGTYSYEQYF. The V gene is TRBV5-1, the J gene TRBJ2-7, with D tentatively TRBD2 (6 bases). Germline V lookup: CDR1 SGHRS, CDR2 YFSETQ. CDR3 length equals 14 residues. The ends were cut back, 5 bases at V and 0 bases at J, with 12 bases in the middle. Looking up the rest from reference TRBV5-1 and TRBJ2-7 gives the full variable domain: KAGVTQTPRYLIKTRGQQVTLSCSPISGHRSVSWYQQTPGQGLQFLFEYFSETQRNKGNFPGRFSGRQFSNSRSEMNVSTLELGDSALYLCASRAGTYSYEQYFGPGTRLTVT.

CDR3 residues: CASSTGGGTYGYTF. The CDR3 bases are TGTGCCAGCTCGACCGGGGGAGGGACCTATGGCTACACCTTC. The chain recombines TRBV6-1 with TRBJ1-2, with TRBD1 as a possible D gene (5 bases). V lost 8 bases to trimming and J lost 4 bases, with 17 bases between them. Germline CDR1 and CDR2: MNHNS and SASEGT. CDR3 length: 14 amino acids.

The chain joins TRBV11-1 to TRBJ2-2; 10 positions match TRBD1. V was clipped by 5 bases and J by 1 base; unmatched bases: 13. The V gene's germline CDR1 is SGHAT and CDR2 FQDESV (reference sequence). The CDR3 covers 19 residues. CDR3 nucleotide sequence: TGTGCCAGCAGCCACCCAAGATGGGACAGGGGAATGAACACCGGGGAGCTGTTTTTT. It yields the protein CASSHPRWDRGMNTGELFF.

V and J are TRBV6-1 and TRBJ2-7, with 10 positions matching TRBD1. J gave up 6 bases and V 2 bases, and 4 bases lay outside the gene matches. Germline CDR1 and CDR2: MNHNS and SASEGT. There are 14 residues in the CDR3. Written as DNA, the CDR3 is TGTGCCAGCAGTGAAAATCGGGACAGGGGCGAGCAGTACTTC. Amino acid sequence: CASSENRDRGEQYF.

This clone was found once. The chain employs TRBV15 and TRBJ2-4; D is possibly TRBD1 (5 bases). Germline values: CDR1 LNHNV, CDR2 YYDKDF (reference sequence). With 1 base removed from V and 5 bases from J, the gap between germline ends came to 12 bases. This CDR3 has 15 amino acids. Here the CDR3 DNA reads TGTGCCACCAGCAGAGGACAGACCCTCCAAAACATTCAGTACTTC. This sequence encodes CATSRGQTLQNIQYF.

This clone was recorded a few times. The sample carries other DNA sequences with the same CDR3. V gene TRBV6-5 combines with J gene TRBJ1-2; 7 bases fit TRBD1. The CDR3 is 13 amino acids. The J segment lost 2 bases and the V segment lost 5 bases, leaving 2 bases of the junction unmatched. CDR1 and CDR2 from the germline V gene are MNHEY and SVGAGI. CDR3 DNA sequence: TGTGCCAGCAGTCTGGGACAGAACTATGGCTACACCTTC. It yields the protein CASSLGQNYGYTF.

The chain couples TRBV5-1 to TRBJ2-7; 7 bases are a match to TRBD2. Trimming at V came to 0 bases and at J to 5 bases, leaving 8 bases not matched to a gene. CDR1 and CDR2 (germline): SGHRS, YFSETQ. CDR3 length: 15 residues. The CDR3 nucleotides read TGCGCCAGCAGCTTGGACGGACTAGGTCTCAACGAGCAGTACTTC. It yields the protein CASSLDGLGLNEQYF.

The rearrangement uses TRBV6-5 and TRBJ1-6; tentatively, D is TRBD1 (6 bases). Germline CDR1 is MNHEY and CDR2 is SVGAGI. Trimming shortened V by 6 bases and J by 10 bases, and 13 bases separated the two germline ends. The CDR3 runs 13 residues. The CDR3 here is CASSPLQGSPLHF. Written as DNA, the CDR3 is TGTGCCAGCAGCCCACTTCAGGGGTCACCCCTCCACTTT.

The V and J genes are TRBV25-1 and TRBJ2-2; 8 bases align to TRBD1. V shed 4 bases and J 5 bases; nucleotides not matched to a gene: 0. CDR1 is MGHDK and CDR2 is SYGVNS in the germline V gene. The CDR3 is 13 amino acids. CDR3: CASSGTGTGELFF. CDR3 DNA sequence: TGTGCCAGCAGTGGGACAGGGACCGGGGAGCTGTTTTTT.

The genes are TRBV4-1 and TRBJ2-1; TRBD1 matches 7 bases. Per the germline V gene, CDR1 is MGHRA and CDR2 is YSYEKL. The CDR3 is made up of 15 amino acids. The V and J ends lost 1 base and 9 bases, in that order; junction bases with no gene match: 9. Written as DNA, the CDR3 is TGCGCCAGCAGCCAAGGACAGGGCCGGTGGGGTGAGCAGTTCTTC. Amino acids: CASSQGQGRWGEQFF.

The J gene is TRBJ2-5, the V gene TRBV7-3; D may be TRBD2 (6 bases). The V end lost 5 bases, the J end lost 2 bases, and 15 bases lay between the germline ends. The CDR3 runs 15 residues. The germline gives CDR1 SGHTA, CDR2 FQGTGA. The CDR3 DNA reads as TGTGCCAGCAGCCCCTCCGGGGGAAGGCAAGAGACCCAGTACTTC. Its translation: CASSPSGGRQETQYF.

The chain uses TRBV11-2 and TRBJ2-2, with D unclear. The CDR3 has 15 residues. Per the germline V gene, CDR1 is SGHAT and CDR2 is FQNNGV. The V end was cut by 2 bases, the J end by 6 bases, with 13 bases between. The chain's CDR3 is CASSLRGSGPGELFF. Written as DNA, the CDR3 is TGTGCCAGCAGCTTACGAGGTAGTGGTCCCGGGGAGCTGTTTTTT.

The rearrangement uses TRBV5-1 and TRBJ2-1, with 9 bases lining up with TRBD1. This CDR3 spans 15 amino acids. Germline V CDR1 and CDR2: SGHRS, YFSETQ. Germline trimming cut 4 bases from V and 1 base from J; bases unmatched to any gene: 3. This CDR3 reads CASSRQGESYNEQFF. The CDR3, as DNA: TGCGCCAGCAGCCGACAGGGGGAATCCTACAATGAGCAGTTCTTC.

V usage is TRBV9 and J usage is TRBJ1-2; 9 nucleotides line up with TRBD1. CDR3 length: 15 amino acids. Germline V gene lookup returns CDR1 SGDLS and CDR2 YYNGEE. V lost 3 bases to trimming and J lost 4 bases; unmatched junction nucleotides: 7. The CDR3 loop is CASSANRGPSYGYTF. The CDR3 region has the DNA TGTGCCAGCAGCGCCAACAGGGGGCCGAGCTATGGCTACACCTTC.